Below, one T cell receptor (beta chain) is given with its context. The data were obtained in a study of blood T cell repertoires in COVID-19. Background on the study: Samples of COVID-19 (acute and convalescent) were obtained from the United States, Italy and Spain. The cDNA or gDNA used as material had been derived from T cells, B-cell-depleted T cells, or PBMCs.

Trimming took off 2 bases at V and 4 bases at J, with 13 bases between the two ends. Germline V CDR1 and CDR2: KGHDR, SFDVKD. This CDR3 spans 16 amino acids. Methods used by the authors: Estimation of nucleated cell counts relied on the amplification of reference gene primers. The data were produced by immunoSEQ multiplex PCR, yet TCRdb's version contains in-frame clones alone and is incomplete. D and trimming were read from the DNA, whereas the V and J calls and clone size are those reported in that table. Found here are about 30,000 clones, about 88% of them singletons; the top ten hold 25% to 35%.

The V call is TRBV24-1, the J call TRBJ2-2; D possibly corresponds to TRBD1 (5 bases). The clonotype was recovered from an elderly man with acute or convalescent COVID-19. Sample: peripheral blood. In DNA, the CDR3 is TGTGCCACCAGTGATTCCCCGGGTAGGGGCACCGGGGAGCTGTTTTTT. Amino acids: CATSDSPGRGTGELFF.